This T cell receptor (beta chain) derives from a study of blood T cell repertoires in COVID-19. About the study: In each case, the material was cDNA or gDNA derived from T cells, B-cell-depleted T cells, or PBMCs.

Some clones are missing from TCRdb's copy, which holds only in-frame ones; the method was immunoSEQ multiplex PCR. The sample comprises more than 200,000 clones, roughly 85% of which are singletons, and 3% rests with the top ten. The sequencing sample was made of peripheral blood. This clonotype originated in a man between 18 and 35 years old with active or convalescent COVID-19.

The CDR3 protein is CAWSVLETQYF. CDR3 DNA sequence: TGTGCCTGGAGTGTACTAGAGACCCAGTACTTC. The J gene is TRBJ2-5, the V gene TRBV30; no reliable D call. CDR1 and CDR2 from the germline V gene are GTSNPN and SVGIG (reference sequence). Trimming removed 0 bases from V and 4 bases from J, with 3 bases in between. This CDR3 contains 11 residues.